This T cell receptor (beta chain) stems from a study of T cell repertoires in cytomegalovirus infection (dated by TCRdb to between 2018 and 2020). Background for the entire study: Alongside well-studied HLA-B-restricted epitopes, the peptide stimulations were aimed at recently identified HLA-C-restricted CMV epitopes, whose presentation resists viral immunomodulation. Because public TCR beta signatures pointed to carriage of CMV infection together with the matching HLA type, the HLA type of each donor mattered for the analysis. Points the paper makes about the study in general: In both this cohort and an independent roughly 350-donor cohort, the cumulative frequency of public TCR beta family members distinguished carriers of CMV infection plus the relevant HLA type. The ex vivo response was dominated by HLA-C-restricted CMV-specific TCR beta clonotypes, which also provided the single most frequent clonotype in two of eight donors.

Sequencing used an Illumina HiSeq 1500. The public reads were reanalyzed by TCRdb: fastp trimming at Q25, MiXCR alignment, in-frame beta chains only. Rows matching on CDR3 protein sequence are summarized as one entry with the most common DNA and genes. This sample lists hundreds of thousands of distinct CDR3 sequences; about a third were detected once. Clones ranked in the top ten supply about an eighth of the sample. CDR1 and CDR2 are read off the germline V gene as SGHVS and FNYEAQ. V is cut back by 3 bases and J by 9 bases, with 3 bases in the junction unmatched. From its cysteine to its phenylalanine, the CDR3 spans 13 amino acids. Solely the CDR3 DNA is kept, with 39 bases framed from the first base. According to the study, the label for this sample's treatment or condition signals: in vitro stimulation with specific CMV peptide epitopes to enrich CMV-specific T cells. This clonotype was counted a few times. This receptor's antigen is unknown. No base quality values were provided; no much bigger clone lies one nucleotide off.

The sequence joins TRBV7-6 to TRBJ2-4, with 9 central nucleotides matching TRBD1. The sequenced sample was cultured CD8+ T cells from PBMCs, obtained from culture after CMV antigen stimulation. This receptor was identified in a human donor in good health (CMV status not recorded). Some clones in this sample may be carry-over from other donors' samples. The nucleotides are TGTGCCAGCAGCTTGGGACAGGGAAGCATTCAGTACTTC. Translated, it gives CASSLGQGSIQYF. Reference TRBV7-6 and TRBJ2-4 genes cover what lies past the CDR3, so the full variable domain is GAGVSQSPRYKVTKRGQDVALRCDPISGHVSLYWYRQALGQGPEFLTYFNYEAQQDKSGLPNDRFSAERPEGSISTLTIQRTEQRDSAMYRCASSLGQGSIQYFGAGTRLSVL.